Below, 26 T cell receptor beta chains from the same sample are listed, as sequenced in a study of T cell responses to AZD1222 COVID-19 vaccine. Sequenced by immunoSEQ multiplex PCR; TCRdb stores in-frame clones only, minus some. The sample lists about 160,000 clones, 92% occurring once. The sequencing here drew on peripheral blood, taken on day 0 of MenACWY control vaccination. These receptors came from an adult in good health.

The chain couples TRBV3-1 (or the pseudogene TRBV3-2) to TRBJ1-3, with 7 bases matching TRBD1. CDR1 and CDR2 (germline): LGHDT, YNNKEL (reference sequence). After removal of 1 base from V and 0 bases from J, the junction contained 3 bases not matched to a gene. The CDR3 spans 16 residues. CDR3 DNA sequence: TGTGCCAGCAGCCAAGGACAGGGACACTCTGGAAACACCATATATTTT. As protein: CASSQGQGHSGNTIYF.

The chain links TRBV28 to TRBJ2-5; D is unclear. Looked up from germline, CDR1 is MDHEN and CDR2 is SYDVKM. The CDR3 has 12 residues. V was pared by 11 bases and J by 2 bases, with 12 bases between. CDR3 DNA: TGTGCCGTTCAGTCTCGACAAGAGACCCAGTACTTC. Encoded protein: CAVQSRQETQYF.

This rearrangement joins TRBV27 to TRBJ1-2; 7 bases agree with TRBD1. V shed 2 bases and J 3 bases; nucleotides not matched to a gene: 9. There are 16 residues in the CDR3. Looked up from germline, CDR1 is MNHEY and CDR2 is SMNVEV (reference sequence). The chain's CDR3 is CASSLRQGAGDYGYTF. CDR3 nucleotide sequence: TGTGCCAGCAGTTTACGACAGGGTGCAGGGGACTATGGCTACACCTTC.

The V gene is TRBV6-2 or TRBV6-3, the J gene TRBJ1-5, with 7 nucleotides matching TRBD1. The length of the CDR3 is 16 residues. Trimming cost V 0 bases and J 4 bases; bases outside gene matches: 6. Germline V gene lookup returns CDR1 MNHEY and CDR2 SVGEGT. The CDR3 DNA sequence: TGTGCCAGCAGTTACTCGAGCAGGGGGGGGAATCAGCCCCAGCATTTT. Translating gives CASSYSSRGGNQPQHF.

CDR3 protein: CASSAGDGTKGEAFF. Here the CDR3 DNA reads TGTGCCAGCAGCGCAGGAGACGGGACGAAAGGTGAAGCTTTCTTT. The gene calls are TRBV7-3 and TRBJ1-1, with D tentatively TRBD1 (5 bases). The V gene's germline CDR1 is SGHTA and CDR2 FQGTGA. V was clipped by 5 bases and J by 7 bases, with 20 bases between them. This CDR3 has 15 residues.

This clone was observed a single time. The V call is TRBV21-1, the J call TRBJ1-5; the tabulated D call, TRBD1, remains unverified against the DNA. TRBV21-1 counts as a pseudogene. This CDR3 region has 12 residues. The CDR3 sequence is CARTGWDQPQHF. For the CDR3, the DNA is TGTGCCAGGACAGGGTGGGATCAGCCCCAGCATTTT.

This clone was seen more than once but under ten times. The V and J genes are TRBV19 and TRBJ1-5; 8 bases are shared with TRBD1. The CDR3 length is 16 residues. V dropped 4 bases and J dropped 3; count of bases not matched to a gene: 8. Germline CDR1 is LNHDA and CDR2 is SQIVND (reference sequence). The CDR3 sequence: CASSRFGQGANQPQHF. CDR3 sequence (DNA): TGTGCCAGTAGTAGGTTCGGGCAGGGGGCCAATCAGCCCCAGCATTTT.

The chain's CDR3 is CASSGTSRYNEQFF. DNA for the CDR3: TGTGCCAGCAGCGGGACTAGCCGGTACAATGAGCAGTTCTTC. The V call is TRBV27, the J call TRBJ2-1; 9 bases are a match to TRBD2. The CDR3 runs to 14 residues. From germline, CDR1 is MNHEY and CDR2 SMNVEV (reference sequence). V dropped 6 bases and J dropped 4; count of bases not matched to a gene: 4.

V and J are TRBV18 and TRBJ2-3; 9 nucleotides agree with TRBD2. Germline CDR1 KGHSH, CDR2 LQKENI. After removal of 0 bases from V and 5 bases from J, the junction contained 6 bases not matched to a gene. The CDR3 extends over 16 amino acids. DNA for the CDR3: TGTGCCAGCTCACCACCCGGCGGGAGGGCGGAAGATACGCAGTATTTT. It is translated as CASSPPGGRAEDTQYF.

The rearrangement uses TRBV5-1 and TRBJ2-1, with TRBD2 matching over 9 bases. Losses at the gene ends were 6 bases for V and 4 bases for J; bases not matched to a gene: 8. This CDR3 region has 15 residues. The germline V gene has CDR1 SGHRS and CDR2 YFSETQ. CDR3 sequence: CASTYLAGMYNEQFF. The CDR3 nucleotides read TGCGCCAGCACCTATCTAGCGGGAATGTACAATGAGCAGTTCTTC.

The chain is built from TRBV2 and TRBJ1-4; a weak D match, TRBD1 (6 bases). CDR3 length: 18 amino acids. V lost 2 bases and J lost 0, with 16 bases in between. Germline V CDR1 and CDR2: SNHLY, FYNNEI. Here the CDR3 reads CASSERWGTPATNEKLFF. Written as DNA, the CDR3 is TGTGCCAGCAGTGAACGGTGGGGGACACCTGCAACTAATGAAAAACTGTTTTTT.

This chain joins TRBV11-3 and TRBJ2-3; 7 nucleotides match TRBD1. CDR3 size: 17 residues. Trimming at V came to 1 base and at J to 2 bases, leaving 9 bases not matched to a gene. Looked up from germline, CDR1 is SGHNT and CDR2 is YENEEA. CDR3 sequence (DNA): TGTGCCAGCAGCTTAGGACCAGGGGGACCTTCCACAGATACGCAGTATTTT. Protein: CASSLGPGGPSTDTQYF.

The chain links TRBV6-1 to TRBJ1-2; D gene unclear. Trimming left V 0 bases short and J 8 bases short, with 13 bases between. Per germline, CDR1 MNHNS and CDR2 SASEGT. The CDR3 runs to 14 residues. This CDR3 is CASSEARTAGGYTF. The DNA for the CDR3 is TGTGCCAGCAGTGAAGCTCGGACTGCGGGCGGCTACACCTTC.

The CDR3 DNA sequence: TGTGCCAGCAGCTTAGGGACGCACAACTCCTACGAGCAGTACTTC. It specifies CASSLGTHNSYEQYF. The chain has TRBV7-2 and TRBJ2-7, with D unclear. Between the trimmed V and J ends, which lost 1 base and 0 bases, there was a span of 10 bases. This CDR3 spans 15 amino acids. The germline CDR1 and CDR2 sequences are SGHTA and FQGNSA.

The chain couples TRBV5-1 to TRBJ2-6; the match to TRBD1 covers 7 bases. V shed 4 bases and J 3 bases; nucleotides not matched to a gene: 1. This CDR3 is 14 amino acids long. From germline, CDR1 is SGHRS and CDR2 YFSETQ. The CDR3 is CASSTGVGANVLTF. In DNA form, the CDR3 reads TGCGCCAGCAGCACAGGGGTTGGGGCCAACGTCCTGACTTTC.

The rearrangement uses TRBV7-2 and TRBJ1-2; 8 nucleotides align to TRBD1. Germline values: CDR1 SGHTA, CDR2 FQGNSA. V shed 6 bases and J 6 bases; nucleotides not matched to a gene: 6. The CDR3 has 13 amino acids. CDR3 sequence: CASSPDRADGYTF. CDR3 nucleotides: TGTGCCAGCAGTCCGGACAGGGCGGATGGCTACACCTTC.

The chain is built from TRBV6-5 and TRBJ1-6, with D perhaps TRBD1 (5 bases). This CDR3 is 15 amino acids long. CDR1 is MNHEY and CDR2 is SVGAGI in the germline V gene. V shed 2 bases and J shed 11 bases, with 16 bases lying between them. This CDR3 is CASSYRPEQAAPLHF. CDR3 coding DNA: TGTGCCAGCAGTTACCGCCCGGAACAGGCTGCACCCCTCCACTTT.

The chain combines TRBV5-1 with TRBJ2-3; D is possibly TRBD2 (6 bases). The V gene lost 0 bases and the J gene lost 9 bases, with 14 bases spanning the gap. The CDR3 extends over 14 amino acids. Germline CDR1 reads SGHRS; CDR2 reads YFSETQ. For the CDR3, the DNA is TGCGCCAGCAGCTTGGGAACTGCCCGGGAGACGCAGTATTTT. Amino acid sequence: CASSLGTARETQYF.

The gene calls are TRBV12-3 or TRBV12-4 and TRBJ1-2; TRBD1 matches 9 bases. J was trimmed by 8 bases and V by 7 bases; bases with no gene match: 8. The CDR3 consists of 13 residues. The DNA for the CDR3 is TGTGCCAGCAAGCAACAGGGGGCGCCCGGCTACACCTTC. Protein product: CASKQQGAPGYTF.

The chain is built from TRBV11-2 and TRBJ2-3, with 9 bases aligning to TRBD2. The V and J ends lost 5 bases and 4 bases, in that order; junction bases with no gene match: 4. The germline CDR1 and CDR2 sequences are SGHAT and FQNNGV. The CDR3 covers 14 residues. The chain's CDR3 is CASSPLAGPDTQYF. CDR3 coding DNA: TGTGCCAGCAGCCCCCTAGCGGGACCAGATACGCAGTATTTT.

This sequence joins TRBV11-3 and TRBJ2-3; D might be TRBD1 (6 bases). The germline V and J ends were trimmed by 6 bases and 9 bases, with 16 bases remaining between them. Germline CDR1 SGHNT, CDR2 YENEEA. The CDR3 extends over 13 amino acids. CDR3 in DNA: TGTGCCAGCAGTCAGGGGTTATCGAGAACGCAGTATTTT. It specifies CASSQGLSRTQYF.

The rearrangement links TRBV6-4 to TRBJ1-2; D remains ambiguous. The CDR3 length is 15 residues. The V end lost 3 bases, the J end lost 2 bases, and 13 bases lay between the germline ends. CDR1 MRHNA and CDR2 SNTAGT come from the germline V gene. The CDR3 sequence is CASSESVGSNYGYTF. Here the CDR3 DNA reads TGTGCCAGCAGTGAGTCGGTAGGGTCCAACTATGGCTACACCTTC.

The rearrangement links TRBV10-3 to TRBJ2-5, with TRBD2 matching over 14 bases. The CDR3 is 20 amino acids. Germline V gene sequence: CDR1 ENHRY, CDR2 SYGVKD. The J segment lost 0 bases and the V segment lost 3 bases, leaving 12 bases of the junction unmatched. The CDR3 coding sequence is TGTGCCATCAGTGAACGGGAGGGACTAGCGGGAGCTCAGTACCAAGAGACCCAGTACTTC. Translated: CAISEREGLAGAQYQETQYF.

The rearrangement links TRBV6-5 to TRBJ1-6, with 7 bases lining up with TRBD1. Losses at the gene ends were 2 bases for V and 7 bases for J; bases not matched to a gene: 5. The germline V gene has CDR1 MNHEY and CDR2 SVGAGI. CDR3 length: 15 residues. The CDR3 bases are TGTGCCAGCAGTTACACGGGACAGTACAATTCACCCCTCCACTTT. This encodes CASSYTGQYNSPLHF.

This sequence joins TRBV4-3 and TRBJ2-2; 8 bases are shared with TRBD2. The trim removed 2 bases at V and 4 bases at J, leaving 12 bases unmatched. This CDR3 has 18 residues. The germline V gene encodes CDR1 LGHNA and CDR2 YSLEER. The CDR3 DNA is TGCGCCAGCAGCCAATATAGCGCGGCTAGCGGGTCCACCGGGGAGCTGTTTTTT. Translated, it gives CASSQYSAASGSTGELFF.

This CDR3 reads CSTRKGFTSTDTQYF. The CDR3 DNA is TGTTCGACAAGGAAGGGGTTTACTAGCACAGATACGCAGTATTTT. V gene TRBV15 combines with J gene TRBJ2-3, with D perhaps matching TRBD1 (5 bases). The CDR3 spans 15 residues. Germline CDR1 and CDR2: LNHNV and YYDKDF (reference sequence).